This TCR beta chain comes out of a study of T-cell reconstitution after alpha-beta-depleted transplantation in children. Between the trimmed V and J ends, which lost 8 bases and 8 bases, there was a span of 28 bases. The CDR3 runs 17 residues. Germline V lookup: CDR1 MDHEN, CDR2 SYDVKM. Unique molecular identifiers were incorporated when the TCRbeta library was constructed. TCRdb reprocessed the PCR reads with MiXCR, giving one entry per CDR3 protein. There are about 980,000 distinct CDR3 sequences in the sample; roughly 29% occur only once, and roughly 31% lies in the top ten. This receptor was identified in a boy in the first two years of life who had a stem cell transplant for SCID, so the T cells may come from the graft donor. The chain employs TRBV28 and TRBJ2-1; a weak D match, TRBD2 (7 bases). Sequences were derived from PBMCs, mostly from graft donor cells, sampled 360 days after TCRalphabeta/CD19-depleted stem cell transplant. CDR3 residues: CASSTDRWGGGRDEQFF. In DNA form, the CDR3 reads TGTGCCAGCTCGACAGACCGGTGGGGGGGCGGTCGCGATGAGCAGTTCTTC. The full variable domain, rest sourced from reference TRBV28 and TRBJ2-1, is DVKVTQSSRYLVKRTGEKVFLECVQDMDHENMFWYRQDPGLGLRLIYFSYDVKMKEKGDIPEGYSVSREKKERFSLILESASTNQTSMYLCASSTDRWGGGRDEQFFGPGTRLTVL.